This is a list of T cell receptor beta chains from one sample in a study of neoadjuvant anti-PD-1 for oral cavity cancer. Sequenced by immunoSEQ multiplex PCR; TCRdb stores in-frame clones only, minus some. The table shows some 31,000 clones, with around four fifths occurring only once. This sample comprised PBMCs, obtained after nivolumab (anti-PD-1) treatment. All receptors derive from a person aged 35-80 years with oral cavity squamous cell carcinoma. Each CDR3 is given with its conserved first and last residue. The order of the fields is D gene, V gene, J gene, CDR3 length, clone size, CDR3 DNA, CDR3 protein. A D gene is named only where the DNA matches it firmly. Where a row states a size, it is once, few, many or the class of an expanded clone; other rows omit it.

d_gene: .
v_gene: TRBV6-1
j_gene: TRBJ1-1
len: 10
abundance: once
CDR3nt: TGTGCCAGCATAATATCTGAAGCTTTCTTT
CDR3aa: CASIISEAFF

d_gene: .
v_gene: TRBV5-1
j_gene: TRBJ2-1
len: 14
abundance: .
CDR3nt: TGCGCCAGCGACTTGGCGGGCCTTGGGAATGAGCAGTTCTTC
CDR3aa: CASDLAGLGNEQFF

d_gene: TRBD1
v_gene: TRBV28
j_gene: TRBJ1-1
len: 14
abundance: .
CDR3nt: TGTGCCAGCAGTTCCCAGGGGGGGAGCACTGAAGCTTTCTTT
CDR3aa: CASSSQGGSTEAFF

d_gene: TRBD2
v_gene: TRBV11-3
j_gene: TRBJ2-3
len: 16
abundance: .
CDR3nt: TGTGCCAGCAGCTCGACTAGCGGGGGGGGCACAGATACGCAGTATTTT
CDR3aa: CASSSTSGGGTDTQYF

d_gene: .
v_gene: TRBV7-2
j_gene: TRBJ2-5
len: 14
abundance: .
CDR3nt: TGTGCCAGCAGCTTAGGTTCGTGGGACGGGACCCAGTACTTC
CDR3aa: CASSLGSWDGTQYF

d_gene: .
v_gene: TRBV19
j_gene: TRBJ2-5
len: 14
abundance: .
CDR3nt: TGTGCCAGTAGTATTGCGGTTGGCGCGGAGACCCAGTACTTC
CDR3aa: CASSIAVGAETQYF

d_gene: .
v_gene: TRBV5-4
j_gene: TRBJ2-7
len: 14
abundance: .
CDR3nt: TGTGCCAGCAGCCCGCCGGGCAGAGAAACCGAGCAGTACTTC
CDR3aa: CASSPPGRETEQYF

d_gene: TRBD1
v_gene: TRBV28
j_gene: TRBJ1-5
len: 14
abundance: .
CDR3nt: TGTGCCAGCAGTCCGACAGGGTGGGATCAGCCCCAGCATTTT
CDR3aa: CASSPTGWDQPQHF

d_gene: .
v_gene: TRBV7-8
j_gene: TRBJ1-2
len: 17
abundance: medium-sized
CDR3nt: TGTGCCAGCAGCCTTAGAAGGGACGGCCCTTCTAACTATGGCTACACCTTC
CDR3aa: CASSLRRDGPSNYGYTF

d_gene: .
v_gene: TRBV7-8
j_gene: TRBJ1-3
len: 12
abundance: .
CDR3nt: TGTGCCAGCAGCCCCAACGGATTCACCATATATTTT
CDR3aa: CASSPNGFTIYF

d_gene: TRBD1
v_gene: TRBV6-4
j_gene: TRBJ1-6
len: 15
abundance: .
CDR3nt: TGTGCCAGCAGACCAGACAGGGCGAAGAATTCACCCCTCCACTTT
CDR3aa: CASRPDRAKNSPLHF

d_gene: TRBD2
v_gene: TRBV5-4
j_gene: TRBJ2-7
len: 15
abundance: .
CDR3nt: TGTGCCAGCAGCCTAGGGACTAGCGGCTCCTACGAGCAGTACTTC
CDR3aa: CASSLGTSGSYEQYF

d_gene: .
v_gene: TRBV11-2
j_gene: TRBJ1-6
len: 14
abundance: few
CDR3nt: TGTGCCAGCAGCTTCAATGCGGCGAATTCACCCCTCCACTTT
CDR3aa: CASSFNAANSPLHF

d_gene: TRBD1
v_gene: TRBV19
j_gene: TRBJ2-1
len: 13
abundance: .
CDR3nt: TGTGCCAGCAAAGAGACAGGGGGAAATGAGCAGTTCTTC
CDR3aa: CASKETGGNEQFF

d_gene: TRBD1
v_gene: TRBV27
j_gene: TRBJ1-5
len: 17
abundance: once
CDR3nt: TGTGCCAGCAGTAGACGACCCGGACAGGCGGGGGATCAGCCCCAGCATTTT
CDR3aa: CASSRRPGQAGDQPQHF

d_gene: .
v_gene: TRBV19
j_gene: TRBJ1-2
len: 13
abundance: few
CDR3nt: TGTGCCAGTAGTCCCCAGGGCAACTATGGCTACACCTTC
CDR3aa: CASSPQGNYGYTF

d_gene: TRBD1
v_gene: TRBV27
j_gene: TRBJ1-2
len: 14
abundance: large
CDR3nt: TGTGCCAGCAGTTTATCGACAGGGGCGCGTGGCTACACCTTC
CDR3aa: CASSLSTGARGYTF

d_gene: .
v_gene: TRBV7-2
j_gene: TRBJ2-2
len: 17
abundance: .
CDR3nt: TGTGCCAGCAGCGGGCCGAGGGGAGCTTCGAACACCGGGGAGCTGTTTTTT
CDR3aa: CASSGPRGASNTGELFF

d_gene: .
v_gene: TRBV15
j_gene: TRBJ1-3
len: 14
abundance: .
CDR3nt: TGTGCCACCAGCAGAGTGGGCGGGGGAAACACCATATATTTT
CDR3aa: CATSRVGGGNTIYF

d_gene: .
v_gene: TRBV27
j_gene: TRBJ2-7
len: 12
abundance: .
CDR3nt: TGTGCCTCCGGTGGGGTTTCCTACGAGCAGTACTTC
CDR3aa: CASGGVSYEQYF

d_gene: .
v_gene: TRBV6-5
j_gene: TRBJ1-5
len: 15
abundance: few
CDR3nt: TGTGCCAGCAGTTACTCGCATGATAGCAATCAGCCCCAGCATTTT
CDR3aa: CASSYSHDSNQPQHF

d_gene: .
v_gene: TRBV7-9
j_gene: TRBJ1-2
len: 15
abundance: .
CDR3nt: TGTGCCAGCAGCTTAGGATTAGCGGGAAACTATGGCTACACCTTC
CDR3aa: CASSLGLAGNYGYTF

d_gene: .
v_gene: TRBV7-8
j_gene: TRBJ1-1
len: 17
abundance: .
CDR3nt: TGTGCCAGCAGCTTCATTACCGTATCACCCGGTCAGGGTGAAGCTTTCTTT
CDR3aa: CASSFITVSPGQGEAFF

d_gene: .
v_gene: TRBV7-9
j_gene: TRBJ1-4
len: 15
abundance: .
CDR3nt: TGTGCCAGCAGCTTAATGAGGGCGGCTAATGAAAAACTGTTTTTT
CDR3aa: CASSLMRAANEKLFF

d_gene: .
v_gene: TRBV19
j_gene: TRBJ1-5
len: 14
abundance: .
CDR3nt: TGTGCCAGTAGGGGGCAGGGTAACAATCAGCCCCAGCATTTT
CDR3aa: CASRGQGNNQPQHF

d_gene: TRBD1
v_gene: TRBV9
j_gene: TRBJ1-6
len: 14
abundance: few
CDR3nt: TGTGCCAGCAGCTTCGGACAGGGTGGGTCACCCCTCCACTTT
CDR3aa: CASSFGQGGSPLHF

d_gene: TRBD1
v_gene: TRBV19
j_gene: TRBJ2-7
len: 14
abundance: .
CDR3nt: TGTGCCAGTAGCCGGGACAGGGGGATCTACGAGCAGTACTTC
CDR3aa: CASSRDRGIYEQYF

d_gene: TRBD2
v_gene: TRBV6-4
j_gene: TRBJ2-1
len: 16
abundance: .
CDR3nt: TGTGCCAGCAGTGCCGTCCCGGGTAGCGGGGGTAATGAGCAGTTCTTC
CDR3aa: CASSAVPGSGGNEQFF

d_gene: .
v_gene: TRBV6-5
j_gene: TRBJ2-3
len: 14
abundance: .
CDR3nt: TGTGCCAGCAGAAGATCACTTCGCACAGATACGCAGTATTTT
CDR3aa: CASRRSLRTDTQYF

d_gene: TRBD1
v_gene: TRBV5-1
j_gene: TRBJ1-4
len: 15
abundance: .
CDR3nt: TGCGCCAGCAGCTTGGCTGGGACAGGGGGTGAAAAACTGTTTTTT
CDR3aa: CASSLAGTGGEKLFF

d_gene: .
v_gene: TRBV11-2
j_gene: TRBJ1-2
len: 14
abundance: .
CDR3nt: TGTGCCAGCAGCTTAGCAAGGGCAGGGGCTGGCTACACCTTC
CDR3aa: CASSLARAGAGYTF

d_gene: TRBD2
v_gene: TRBV4-1
j_gene: TRBJ2-7
len: 14
abundance: .
CDR3nt: TGCGCCAGCAGCCTCGGACTAGGGGCGCGAGAGCAGTACTTC
CDR3aa: CASSLGLGAREQYF

d_gene: .
v_gene: TRBV7-8
j_gene: TRBJ1-2
len: 16
abundance: .
CDR3nt: TGTGCCAGCAGCTTAGTTAGGGCAGGGTATAACTATGGCTACACCTTC
CDR3aa: CASSLVRAGYNYGYTF

d_gene: .
v_gene: TRBV6-1
j_gene: TRBJ2-1
len: 14
abundance: .
CDR3nt: TGTGCCAGCAGTGAGCCCGGGAAGAGCAATGAGCAGTTCTTC
CDR3aa: CASSEPGKSNEQFF

d_gene: TRBD1
v_gene: TRBV7-2
j_gene: TRBJ1-2
len: 18
abundance: few
CDR3nt: TGTGCCAGCAGCCCCCGCGTCGATAGGAGGGGGCAGGACTATGGCTACACCTTC
CDR3aa: CASSPRVDRRGQDYGYTF

d_gene: TRBD1
v_gene: TRBV29-1
j_gene: TRBJ2-7
len: 13
abundance: .
CDR3nt: TGCAGCGTTGTTCACAGGGGGCTCAACGAGCAGTACTTC
CDR3aa: CSVVHRGLNEQYF

d_gene: .
v_gene: TRBV6-6
j_gene: TRBJ1-5
len: 12
abundance: .
CDR3nt: TGTGCCAGCACCGGGGGGAATCAGCCCCAGCATTTT
CDR3aa: CASTGGNQPQHF

d_gene: .
v_gene: TRBV15
j_gene: TRBJ1-3
len: 17
abundance: .
CDR3nt: TGTGCCACCAGCAGAGGGGACACCTCTCCCTCTGGAAACACCATATATTTT
CDR3aa: CATSRGDTSPSGNTIYF

d_gene: .
v_gene: TRBV10-3
j_gene: TRBJ1-1
len: 14
abundance: once
CDR3nt: TGTGCCATCAGTTTAGACCTAGGGAACACTGAAGCTTTCTTT
CDR3aa: CAISLDLGNTEAFF

d_gene: TRBD1
v_gene: TRBV6-4
j_gene: TRBJ2-3
len: 15
abundance: .
CDR3nt: TGTGCCAGCAGTCAGCAGGGGGATGGCACAGATACGCAGTATTTT
CDR3aa: CASSQQGDGTDTQYF

d_gene: .
v_gene: TRBV6-1
j_gene: TRBJ2-7
len: 13
abundance: .
CDR3nt: TGTGCCAGCCGGGATCTTCCCCCCAACGAGCAGTACTTC
CDR3aa: CASRDLPPNEQYF

d_gene: .
v_gene: TRBV4-1
j_gene: TRBJ1-1
len: 15
abundance: .
CDR3nt: TGCGCCAGCAGCCCCCCCTCAGGGTGGAGGACTGAAGCTTTCTTT
CDR3aa: CASSPPSGWRTEAFF

d_gene: TRBD1
v_gene: TRBV29-1
j_gene: TRBJ1-1
len: 12
abundance: .
CDR3nt: TGCAGCGTGGGACAGCTGAACACTGAAGCTTTCTTT
CDR3aa: CSVGQLNTEAFF

d_gene: .
v_gene: TRBV5-6
j_gene: TRBJ1-1
len: 14
abundance: once
CDR3nt: TGTGCCAGCAGCTTTTTTCAGTTGAACACTGAAGCTTTCTTT
CDR3aa: CASSFFQLNTEAFF

d_gene: .
v_gene: TRBV12-5
j_gene: TRBJ1-3
len: 14
abundance: .
CDR3nt: TGTGCATGTGGGCCTCCGAGCTCTGGAAACACCATATATTTT
CDR3aa: CACGPPSSGNTIYF

d_gene: .
v_gene: TRBV21-1
j_gene: TRBJ1-5
len: 13
abundance: few
CDR3nt: TGTGCCAGCAGTCGAACAGACAATCAGCCCCAGCATTTT
CDR3aa: CASSRTDNQPQHF

d_gene: TRBD2
v_gene: TRBV13
j_gene: TRBJ2-3
len: 18
abundance: .
CDR3nt: TGTGCCAGCAGCTCGGCTAGCGGGGGGGCCGAATTCACAGATACGCAGTATTTT
CDR3aa: CASSSASGGAEFTDTQYF

d_gene: TRBD1
v_gene: TRBV5-6
j_gene: TRBJ2-7
len: 15
abundance: few
CDR3nt: TGTGCCAGCAGCTCTCCCGTACGGACAGGGCTCGAGCAGTACTTC
CDR3aa: CASSSPVRTGLEQYF

d_gene: TRBD1
v_gene: TRBV6-1
j_gene: TRBJ2-3
len: 13
abundance: .
CDR3nt: TGTGCCAGCAGTGAGGACAGGGAAGGTTCGCAGTATTTT
CDR3aa: CASSEDREGSQYF

d_gene: TRBD1
v_gene: TRBV9
j_gene: TRBJ2-1
len: 17
abundance: .
CDR3nt: TGTGCCAGCAGCGTAATATACGAGACAGGGTTCCACAATGAGCAGTTCTTC
CDR3aa: CASSVIYETGFHNEQFF

d_gene: TRBD1
v_gene: TRBV29-1
j_gene: TRBJ1-4
len: 14
abundance: .
CDR3nt: TGCAGCGTTGAGGGGACAGGGGGGAATGAAAAACTGTTTTTT
CDR3aa: CSVEGTGGNEKLFF

d_gene: .
v_gene: TRBV27
j_gene: TRBJ1-1
len: 13
abundance: .
CDR3nt: TGTGCCAGCTCTGGGCTCTCCGGGCGAAAAGCTTTCTTT
CDR3aa: CASSGLSGRKAFF

d_gene: TRBD2
v_gene: TRBV19
j_gene: TRBJ2-5
len: 17
abundance: .
CDR3nt: TGTGCCAGTAGTAGAAAGGTAGCGGGGGGGGCACAAGAGACCCAGTACTTC
CDR3aa: CASSRKVAGGAQETQYF

d_gene: TRBD2
v_gene: TRBV7-9
j_gene: TRBJ2-7
len: 16
abundance: few
CDR3nt: TGTGCCAGCAGCTTAGGGGGTCGCGGGACTATAGGTAGACCAGAGTTC
CDR3aa: CASSLGGRGTIGRPEF

d_gene: .
v_gene: TRBV28
j_gene: TRBJ2-3
len: 13
abundance: few
CDR3nt: TGTGCCACCCCAGGTGGCCCCGGGAATACGCAGTATTTT
CDR3aa: CATPGGPGNTQYF

d_gene: .
v_gene: TRBV28
j_gene: TRBJ2-7
len: 14
abundance: .
CDR3nt: TGTGCCAGCAGTTTAGGGGGGCAGCGCGACGAGCAGTACTTC
CDR3aa: CASSLGGQRDEQYF

d_gene: .
v_gene: TRBV10-2
j_gene: TRBJ2-2
len: 16
abundance: .
CDR3nt: TGCGCCAGCAGTGACCCCGATAGGGTGAACACCGGGGAGCTGTTTTTT
CDR3aa: CASSDPDRVNTGELFF

d_gene: .
v_gene: TRBV7-2
j_gene: TRBJ2-3
len: 17
abundance: .
CDR3nt: TGTGCCAGCAGCTTACTGGCATGGCAGGGTAGGGCAGATACGCAGTATTTT
CDR3aa: CASSLLAWQGRADTQYF

d_gene: .
v_gene: TRBV7-9
j_gene: TRBJ1-2
len: 14
abundance: few
CDR3nt: TGTGCCAGCAGCTTAGGGCGGGGGCAAACTGGCTACACCTTC
CDR3aa: CASSLGRGQTGYTF